This T cell receptor delta chain was sequenced in a study of Vδ1+ human thymocytes. Trimming shortened V by 2 bases and J by 0 bases, and 37 bases separated the two germline ends. The V gene's germline CDR1 is TSWWSYY and CDR2 QGS. The CDR3 is 24 residues long. Study-level findings and limits: The authors advised highly purified populations and single-cell validation. Donors shared many TRG clonotypes but few TRD clonotypes. In the thymus, TRG and TRD repertoires looked highly polyclonal with Gaussian CDR3 lengths. Thymic delta-chain repertoires held roughly 20% Vdelta2 sequences and few Vdelta3, despite high sort purity.

Sorted Vdelta1+ thymocytes were roughly 98% to 99.6% pure. Concerning this clone: What it binds is not known.

The template was reverse-transcribed extracted RNA. Multiplex PCR used pooled V-gene forward primers and a constant-region reverse primer to amplify CDR3s. TCRdb reprocessed the multiplex PCR reads through CATT. This table holds about 53,000 delta-chain clones, over 13% found once. Material for sequencing was Vdelta1+ gamma-delta thymocytes from the thymus. The subset is: FACS-sorted CD3+ TCRalphabeta- TCRVdelta1+ TCRVdelta2- thymocytes. The receptor was isolated from a girl under three years old who had congenital heart surgery. This chain links TRDV1 with TRDJ1, with D possibly matching TRDD3 (6 bases). CDR3 sequence: CALGEVRSPENWVWSRGNTDKLIF. The CDR3 bases are TGTGCTCTTGGGGAAGTGCGGTCCCCTGAGAACTGGGTGTGGTCGCGCGGTAACACCGATAAACTCATCTTT.